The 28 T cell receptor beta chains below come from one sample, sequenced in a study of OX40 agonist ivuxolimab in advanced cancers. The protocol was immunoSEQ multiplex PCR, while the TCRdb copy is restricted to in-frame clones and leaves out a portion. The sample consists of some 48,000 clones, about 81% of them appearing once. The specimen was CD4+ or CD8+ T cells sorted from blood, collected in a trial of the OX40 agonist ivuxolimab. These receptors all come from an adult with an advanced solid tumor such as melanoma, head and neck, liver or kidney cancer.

The CDR3 DNA sequence: TGTGCCAGCAGCTTATTCCCAGGGCGGGAGACCCAGTACTTC. It specifies CASSLFPGRETQYF. The chain is built from TRBV11-2 and TRBJ2-5; D is possibly TRBD1 (5 bases). The V gene lost 2 bases and the J gene lost 5 bases, with 12 bases spanning the gap. CDR1 and CDR2 from the germline V gene are SGHAT and FQNNGV. The CDR3 is made up of 14 amino acids.

The chain's CDR3 is CASQLTKGQPQHF. CDR3 bases: TGTGCCAGCCAACTAACAAAAGGGCAGCCCCAGCATTTT. The chain carries TRBV6-5 and TRBJ1-5; D not certain. CDR3 length equals 13 residues. Trimming stripped 8 bases from V and 7 bases from J, with 15 bases between. Germline CDR1 reads MNHEY; CDR2 reads SVGAGI.

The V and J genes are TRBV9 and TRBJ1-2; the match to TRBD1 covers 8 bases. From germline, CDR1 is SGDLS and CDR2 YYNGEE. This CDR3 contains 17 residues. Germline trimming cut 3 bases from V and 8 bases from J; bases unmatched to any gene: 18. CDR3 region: CASSAPFRDRGNLGYTF. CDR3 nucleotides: TGTGCCAGCAGCGCACCCTTTAGAGACAGGGGAAATCTGGGCTACACCTTC.

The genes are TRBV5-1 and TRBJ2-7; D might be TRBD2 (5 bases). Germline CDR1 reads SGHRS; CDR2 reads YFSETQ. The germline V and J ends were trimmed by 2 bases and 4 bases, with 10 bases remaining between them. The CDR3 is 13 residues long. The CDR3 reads CASSFATSYEQYF. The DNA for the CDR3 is TGCGCCAGCAGCTTCGCAACTAGTTACGAGCAGTACTTC. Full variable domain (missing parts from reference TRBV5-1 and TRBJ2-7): KAGVTQTPRYLIKTRGQQVTLSCSPISGHRSVSWYQQTPGQGLQFLFEYFSETQRNKGNFPGRFSGRQFSNSRSEMNVSTLELGDSALYLCASSFATSYEQYFGPGTRLTVT.

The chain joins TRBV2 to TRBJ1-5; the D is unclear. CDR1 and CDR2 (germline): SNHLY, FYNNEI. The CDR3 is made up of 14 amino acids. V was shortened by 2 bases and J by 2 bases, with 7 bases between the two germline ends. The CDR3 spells CASSETTGNQPQHF. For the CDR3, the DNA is TGTGCCAGCAGTGAAACCACGGGCAATCAGCCCCAGCATTTT.

The CDR3 bases are TGTGCCAGCAGTCCTCGGCAGGGGGCCGTTCAGCCCCAGCATTTT. The encoded protein is CASSPRQGAVQPQHF. V usage is TRBV6-5 and J usage is TRBJ1-5; 8 bases line up with TRBD1. The CDR3 consists of 15 residues. Trimming at V came to 5 bases and at J to 6 bases, leaving 9 bases not matched to a gene. The germline V gene encodes CDR1 MNHEY and CDR2 SVGAGI.

The CDR3 DNA reads as TGCGCCAGCAACTATGAGGGTTTGGACACTGAAGCTTTCTTT. This codes for CASNYEGLDTEAFF. The chain carries TRBV5-1 and TRBJ1-1; D gene ambiguous. The CDR3 totals 14 residues. From germline, CDR1 is SGHRS and CDR2 YFSETQ. V was shortened by 6 bases and J by 3 bases, with 15 bases between the two germline ends.

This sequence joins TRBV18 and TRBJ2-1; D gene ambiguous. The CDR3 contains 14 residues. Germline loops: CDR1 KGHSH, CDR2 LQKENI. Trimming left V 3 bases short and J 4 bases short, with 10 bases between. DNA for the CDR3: TGTGCCAGCTCACCCGCTCTGATATACAATGAGCAGTTCTTC. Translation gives CASSPALIYNEQFF.

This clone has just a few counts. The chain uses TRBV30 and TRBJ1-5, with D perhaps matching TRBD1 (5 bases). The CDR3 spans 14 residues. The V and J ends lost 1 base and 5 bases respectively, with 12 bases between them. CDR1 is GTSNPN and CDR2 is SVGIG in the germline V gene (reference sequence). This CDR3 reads CAWSGGDPDQPQHF. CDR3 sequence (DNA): TGTGCCTGGAGTGGAGGGGACCCCGATCAGCCCCAGCATTTT. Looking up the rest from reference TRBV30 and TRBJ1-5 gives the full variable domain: SQTIHQWPATLVQPVGSPLSLECTVEGTSNPNLYWYRQAAGRGLQLLFYSVGIGQISSEVPQNLSASRPQDRQFILSSKKLLLSDSGFYLCAWSGGDPDQPQHFGDGTRLSIL.

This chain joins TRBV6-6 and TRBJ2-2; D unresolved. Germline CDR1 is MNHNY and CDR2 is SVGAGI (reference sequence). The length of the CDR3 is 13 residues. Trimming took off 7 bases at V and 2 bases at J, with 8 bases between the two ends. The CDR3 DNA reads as TGTGCCAGCAAATTCAGCAACACCGGGGAGCTGTTTTTT. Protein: CASKFSNTGELFF.

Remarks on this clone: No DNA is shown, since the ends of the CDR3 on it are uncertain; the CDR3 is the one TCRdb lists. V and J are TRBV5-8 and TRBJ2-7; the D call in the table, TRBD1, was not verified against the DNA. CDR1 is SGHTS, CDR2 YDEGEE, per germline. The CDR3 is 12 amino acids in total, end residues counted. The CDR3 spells CASSVGQGARSF.

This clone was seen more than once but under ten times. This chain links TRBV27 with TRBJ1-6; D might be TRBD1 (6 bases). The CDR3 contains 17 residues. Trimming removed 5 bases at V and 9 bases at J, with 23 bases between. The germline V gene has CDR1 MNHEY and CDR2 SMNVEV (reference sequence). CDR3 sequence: CASSQLQGPGFVSPLHF. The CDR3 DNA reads TGTGCCAGCAGTCAACTACAGGGTCCTGGTTTTGTTTCACCCCTCCACTTT.

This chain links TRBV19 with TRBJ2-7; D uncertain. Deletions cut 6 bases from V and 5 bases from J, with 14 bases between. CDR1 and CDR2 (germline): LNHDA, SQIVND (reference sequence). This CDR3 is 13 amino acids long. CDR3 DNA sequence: TGTGCCAGTAGCATCTTTGGGCAAAACGAGCAGTACTTC. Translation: CASSIFGQNEQYF.

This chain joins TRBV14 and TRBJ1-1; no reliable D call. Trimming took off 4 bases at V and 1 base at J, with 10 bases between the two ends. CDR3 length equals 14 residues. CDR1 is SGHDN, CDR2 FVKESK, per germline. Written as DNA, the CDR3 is TGTGCCAGCAGCCTGTGGACGGGGAACACTGAAGCTTTCTTT. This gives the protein CASSLWTGNTEAFF. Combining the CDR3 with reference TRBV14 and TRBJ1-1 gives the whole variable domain EAGVTQFPSHSVIEKGQTVTLRCDPISGHDNLYWYRRVMGKEIKFLLHFVKESKQDESGMPNNRFLAERTGGTYSTLKVQPAELEDSGVYFCASSLWTGNTEAFFGQGTRLTVV.

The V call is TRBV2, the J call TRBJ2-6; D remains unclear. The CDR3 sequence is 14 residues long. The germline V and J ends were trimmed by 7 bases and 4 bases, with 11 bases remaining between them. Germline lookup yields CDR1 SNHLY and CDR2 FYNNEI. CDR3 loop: CASMKAPGANVLTF. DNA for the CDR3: TGTGCCAGCATGAAGGCCCCCGGGGCCAACGTCCTGACTTTC.

The CDR3 region is CASIDTRTYEQYF. The CDR3 nucleotides are TGTGCCAGTATTGACACCCGAACCTACGAGCAGTACTTC. The V gene is TRBV19, the J gene TRBJ2-7; D gene unclear. Trimming cost V 7 bases and J 2 bases, with 12 bases left between them. Per the germline V gene, CDR1 is LNHDA and CDR2 is SQIVND (reference sequence). The CDR3 totals 13 residues.

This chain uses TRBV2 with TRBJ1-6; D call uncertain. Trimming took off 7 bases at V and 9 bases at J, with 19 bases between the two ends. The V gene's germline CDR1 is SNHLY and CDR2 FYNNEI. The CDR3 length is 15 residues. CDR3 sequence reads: CASKVDGGYGSPLHF. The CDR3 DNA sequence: TGTGCCAGCAAGGTGGATGGTGGATACGGTTCACCCCTCCACTTT. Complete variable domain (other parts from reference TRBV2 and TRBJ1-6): EPEVTQTPSHQVTQMGQEVILRCVPISNHLYFYWYRQILGQKVEFLVSFYNNEISEKSEIFDDQFSVERPDGSNFTLKIRSTKLEDSAMYFCASKVDGGYGSPLHFGNGTRLTVT.

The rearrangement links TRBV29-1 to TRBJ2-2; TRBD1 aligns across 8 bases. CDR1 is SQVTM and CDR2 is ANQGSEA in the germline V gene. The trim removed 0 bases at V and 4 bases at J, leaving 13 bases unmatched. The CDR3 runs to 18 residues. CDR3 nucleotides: TGCAGCGTTGAAGAATTAGTCGGTGCAGGGGGCGGCACCGGGGAGCTGTTTTTT. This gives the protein CSVEELVGAGGGTGELFF.

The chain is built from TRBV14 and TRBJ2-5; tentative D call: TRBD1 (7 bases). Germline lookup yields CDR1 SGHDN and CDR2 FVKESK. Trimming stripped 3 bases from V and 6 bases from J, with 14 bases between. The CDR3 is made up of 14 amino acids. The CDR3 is CASSQNQGGKTQYF. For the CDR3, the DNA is TGTGCCAGCAGCCAGAATCAGGGGGGAAAGACCCAGTACTTC.

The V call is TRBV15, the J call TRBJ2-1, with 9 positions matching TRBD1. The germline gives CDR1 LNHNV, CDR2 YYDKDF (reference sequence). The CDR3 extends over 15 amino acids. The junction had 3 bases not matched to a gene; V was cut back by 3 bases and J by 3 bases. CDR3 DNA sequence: TGTGCCACCAGCAGGCGGGACAGGGACTACAATGAGCAGTTCTTC. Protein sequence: CATSRRDRDYNEQFF.

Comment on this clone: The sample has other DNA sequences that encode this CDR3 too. CDR3: CAWARLAVTGELFF. The CDR3 DNA is TGTGCCTGGGCGAGGCTAGCGGTCACCGGGGAGCTGTTTTTT. The J gene is TRBJ2-2, the V gene TRBV30, with 7 bases aligning to TRBD2. Germline CDR1 is GTSNPN and CDR2 is SVGIG (reference sequence). The CDR3 loop spans 14 amino acids. After removal of 5 bases from V and 4 bases from J, the junction contained 7 bases not matched to a gene.

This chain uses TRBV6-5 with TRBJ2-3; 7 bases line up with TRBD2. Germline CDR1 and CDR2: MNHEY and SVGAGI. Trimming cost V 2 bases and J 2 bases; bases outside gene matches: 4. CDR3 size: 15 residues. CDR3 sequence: CASSYRAGDTDTQYF. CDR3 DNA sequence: TGTGCCAGCAGTTACAGGGCGGGGGACACAGATACGCAGTATTTT.

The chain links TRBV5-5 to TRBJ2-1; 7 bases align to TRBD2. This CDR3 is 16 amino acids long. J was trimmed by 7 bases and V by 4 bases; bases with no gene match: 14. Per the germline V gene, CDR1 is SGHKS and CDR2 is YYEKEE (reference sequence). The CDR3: CASSALGGTILNEQFF. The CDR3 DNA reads TGTGCCAGCAGCGCCCTCGGCGGGACTATACTTAATGAGCAGTTCTTC.

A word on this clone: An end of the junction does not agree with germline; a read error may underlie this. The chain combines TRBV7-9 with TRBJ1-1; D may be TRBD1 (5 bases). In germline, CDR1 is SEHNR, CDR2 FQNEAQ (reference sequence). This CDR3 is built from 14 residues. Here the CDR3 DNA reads TGCGCCAGCAGCCAGTTCCCAGGGTACACTGAAGCTTTCTTT. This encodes CASSQFPGYTEAFF.

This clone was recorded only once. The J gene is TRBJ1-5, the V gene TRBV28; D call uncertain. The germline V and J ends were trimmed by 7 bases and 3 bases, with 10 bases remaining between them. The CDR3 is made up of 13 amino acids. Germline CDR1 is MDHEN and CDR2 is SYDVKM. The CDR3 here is CASTPPLNQPQHF. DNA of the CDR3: TGTGCCAGCACCCCTCCGCTCAATCAGCCCCAGCATTTT.

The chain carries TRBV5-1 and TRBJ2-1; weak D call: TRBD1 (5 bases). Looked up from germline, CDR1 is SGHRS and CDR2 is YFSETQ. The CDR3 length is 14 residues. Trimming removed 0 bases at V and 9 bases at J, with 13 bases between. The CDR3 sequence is CASSLGVGRGEQFF. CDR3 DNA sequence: TGCGCCAGCAGCTTGGGTGTGGGGCGAGGTGAGCAGTTCTTC.

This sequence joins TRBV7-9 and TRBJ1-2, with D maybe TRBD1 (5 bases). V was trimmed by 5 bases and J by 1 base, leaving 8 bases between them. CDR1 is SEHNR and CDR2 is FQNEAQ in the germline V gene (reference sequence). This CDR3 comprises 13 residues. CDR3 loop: CASSATDNYGYTF. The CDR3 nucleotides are TGTGCCAGCAGCGCGACAGATAACTATGGCTACACCTTC.

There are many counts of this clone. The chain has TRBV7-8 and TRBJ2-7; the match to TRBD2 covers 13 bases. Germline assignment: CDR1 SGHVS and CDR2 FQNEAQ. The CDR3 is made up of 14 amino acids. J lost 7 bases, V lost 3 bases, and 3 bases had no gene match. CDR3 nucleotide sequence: TGTGCCAGCAGCTTCAGGACTAGCGGGAGTGAGCAGTACTTC. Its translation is CASSFRTSGSEQYF.